The next 19 T cell receptor beta chains were all read from a single sample in a study of blood T cell repertoires in COVID-19. Measured with immunoSEQ multiplex PCR; TCRdb has only the in-frame clones, and not every one. The repertoire consists of over 200,000 clones, with about nine tenths occurring once and the leading ten covering over 1%. The sample was PBMCs or T cells enriched from blood (not recorded which). The source is a man younger than 45 who had recovered from COVID-19.

This rearrangement joins TRBV13 to TRBJ2-7, with 8 bases identical to TRBD1. The CDR3 extends over 16 amino acids. The trim removed 5 bases at V and 2 bases at J, leaving 11 bases unmatched. Germline-derived CDR1 and CDR2 are PRHDT and FYEKMQ (reference sequence). The CDR3 coding sequence is TGTGCCAGCAGCCCTCACGGGACAGGTGCCACCTACGAGCAGTACTTC. Its translation: CASSPHGTGATYEQYF.

The chain is built from TRBV5-6 and TRBJ2-7; tentative D call: TRBD1 (6 bases). In germline, CDR1 is SGHDT, CDR2 YYEEEE. Between the trimmed V and J ends, which lost 2 bases and 5 bases, there was a span of 8 bases. The CDR3 runs 12 residues. CDR3 sequence: CASSFRDNEQYF. The CDR3, as DNA: TGTGCCAGCAGCTTCAGGGACAACGAGCAGTACTTC. The full variable domain, rest sourced from reference TRBV5-6 and TRBJ2-7, is DAGVTQSPTHLIKTRGQQVTLRCSPKSGHDTVSWYQQALGQGPQFIFQYYEEEERQRGNFPDRFSGHQFPNYSSELNVNALLLGDSALYLCASSFRDNEQYFGPGTRLTVT.

The chain uses TRBV11-2 and TRBJ2-7; D may be TRBD2 (6 bases). The germline CDR1 and CDR2 sequences are SGHAT and FQNNGV. The CDR3 has 16 residues. Trimming pared 0 bases from V and 6 bases from J, leaving 18 bases between. CDR3: CASSLDYPSAQREQYF. The DNA of the CDR3 is TGTGCCAGCAGCTTAGATTACCCTAGCGCGCAGCGCGAGCAGTACTTC.

The chain combines TRBV6-5 with TRBJ2-1; D is perhaps TRBD2 (5 bases). Germline loops: CDR1 MNHEY, CDR2 SVGAGI. V was cut by 2 bases and J by 4 bases, with 12 bases left in between. The CDR3 runs 15 residues. The CDR3 region is CASSYGGPEYNEQFF. DNA for the CDR3: TGTGCCAGCAGTTACGGCGGGCCAGAGTACAATGAGCAGTTCTTC.

The V and J genes are TRBV6-2 or TRBV6-3 and TRBJ2-2, with 11 bases aligning to TRBD2. The CDR3 length is 16 residues. Per germline, CDR1 MNHEY and CDR2 SVGEGT. After removal of 3 bases from V and 5 bases from J, the junction contained 5 bases not matched to a gene. The CDR3 bases are TGTGCCAGCAGTTATCGGGGGACTAGCGGAACCGGGGAGCTGTTTTTT. Translated: CASSYRGTSGTGELFF.

As for this clone: Other DNA sequences in this sample translate to the same CDR3. This chain connects TRBV7-2 to TRBJ2-1, with D unclear. The germline V gene encodes CDR1 SGHTA and CDR2 FQGNSA. V was trimmed by 1 base and J by 0 bases, leaving 7 bases between them. The CDR3 loop spans 15 amino acids. As DNA, the CDR3 is TGTGCCAGCAGCTTAGGGAGTTCCTCCTACAATGAGCAGTTCTTC. Translation gives CASSLGSSSYNEQFF. The entire variable domain, with the rest obtained from reference TRBV7-2 and TRBJ2-1, is as follows: GAGVSQSPSNKVTEKGKDVELRCDPISGHTALYWYRQSLGQGLEFLIYFQGNSAPDKSGLPSDRFSAERTGGSVSTLTIQRTQQEDSAVYLCASSLGSSSYNEQFFGPGTRLTVL.

The chain recombines TRBV5-4 with TRBJ2-1; the match to TRBD1 covers 8 bases. The ends lost 4 bases at V and 7 bases at J; junction bases unmatched: 4. CDR3 length: 13 amino acids. Per germline, CDR1 SGHNT and CDR2 YYREEE (reference sequence). The CDR3 here is CASSEDRENEQFF. The DNA of the CDR3 is TGTGCCAGCAGCGAGGACAGGGAAAATGAGCAGTTCTTC.

This clone was seen just once. The rearrangement joins TRBV29-1 to TRBJ2-1; D is unresolved. The CDR3 runs to 15 residues. V gave up 1 base and J gave up 3 bases, with 13 bases separating them. Germline V gene data show CDR1 as SQVTM and CDR2 as ANQGSEA. The CDR3 coding sequence is TGCAGCGTTGAAGTCTATTCGAACAGCTACAATGAGCAGTTCTTC. Its translation is CSVEVYSNSYNEQFF.

The chain employs TRBV5-1 and TRBJ2-5; perhaps TRBD2 as D (7 bases). Between the trimmed V and J ends, which lost 7 bases and 1 base, there was a span of 17 bases. The germline V gene has CDR1 SGHRS and CDR2 YFSETQ. This CDR3 comprises 15 residues. The DNA for the CDR3 is TGCGCCAGCCGCCCCGCGGGGGCGACCCAAGAGACCCAGTACTTC. Its protein product is CASRPAGATQETQYF.

The chain recombines TRBV7-8 with TRBJ1-6; D uncertain. The V end lost 5 bases, the J end lost 0 bases, and 20 bases lay between the germline ends. CDR3 length equals 19 residues. From germline, CDR1 is SGHVS and CDR2 FQNEAQ. Here the CDR3 DNA reads TGTGCCAGCAGCACGACCTCTATGGGCTCCAGCTCCTATAATTCACCCCTCCACTTT. Translation gives CASSTTSMGSSSYNSPLHF.

The chain recombines TRBV3-1 (or the pseudogene TRBV3-2) with TRBJ2-5; the match to TRBD2 covers 12 bases. Germline trimming cut 0 bases from V and 2 bases from J; bases unmatched to any gene: 1. The germline CDR1 and CDR2 sequences are LGHDT and YNNKEL (reference sequence). There are 16 residues in the CDR3. This chain's CDR3 is CASSQDLAGGQETQYF. The CDR3 DNA is TGTGCCAGCAGCCAAGATCTAGCGGGGGGGCAAGAGACCCAGTACTTC.

The chain combines TRBV18 with TRBJ2-5, with 8 bases matching TRBD1. V shed 2 bases, J shed 2 bases, and the junction held 4 bases outside the gene matches. The CDR3 has 15 amino acids. Germline V CDR1 and CDR2: KGHSH, LQKENI. The DNA for the CDR3 is TGTGCCAGCTCACCAAGGACAGGGCAACAAGAGACCCAGTACTTC. Its translation is CASSPRTGQQETQYF.

The chain carries TRBV7-9 and TRBJ2-3; possibly TRBD2 for D (6 bases). The CDR3 runs 17 residues. V was clipped by 5 bases and J by 5 bases, with 23 bases between them. Germline-derived CDR1 and CDR2 are SEHNR and FQNEAQ (reference sequence). DNA for the CDR3: TGTGCCAGCAGCCCCCGGAGGGAGCGGAAAGATGGAGATACGCAGTATTTT. The encoded protein is CASSPRRERKDGDTQYF.

The chain recombines TRBV21-1 with TRBJ1-6; the listed D gene, TRBD1, was not tested against the DNA. TRBV21-1 is classified as a pseudogene. The CDR3 has 18 amino acids. The CDR3 sequence: CASSAGHLSSALNSPLHF. CDR3 DNA: TGTGCCAGCAGCGCTGGACACCTTAGTTCGGCCTTAAATTCACCCCTCCACTTT.

V is TRBV10-3 and J is TRBJ1-1; D perhaps matches TRBD1 (6 bases). CDR1 and CDR2 from the germline V gene are ENHRY and SYGVKD. CDR3 length: 14 residues. V lost 6 bases to trimming and J lost 1 base, with 12 bases between them. The CDR3 reads CAISSGVQNTEAFF. CDR3 nucleotides: TGTGCCATCAGCTCAGGGGTTCAGAACACTGAAGCTTTCTTT.

J is TRBJ2-5 and V is TRBV15; D is undetermined. Germline values: CDR1 LNHNV, CDR2 YYDKDF (reference sequence). V lost 2 bases to trimming and J lost 2 bases, with 6 bases between them. This CDR3 is built from 13 residues. For the CDR3, the DNA is TGTGCCACCAGCAGACTAGTGCAAGAGACCCAGTACTTC. Its protein is CATSRLVQETQYF. Together with reference TRBV15 and TRBJ2-5, the CDR3 gives the full variable domain: DAMVIQNPRYQVTQFGKPVTLSCSQTLNHNVMYWYQQKSSQAPKLLFHYYDKDFNNEADTPDNFQSRRPNTSFCFLDIRSPGLGDTAMYLCATSRLVQETQYFGPGTRLLVL.

The rearrangement uses TRBV24-1 and TRBJ2-2; 10 positions match TRBD2. The V and J ends lost 5 bases and 1 base, in that order; junction bases with no gene match: 0. CDR1 and CDR2 from the germline V gene are KGHDR and SFDVKD. There are 15 residues in the CDR3. CDR3 sequence: CATSGLAGNTGELFF. The CDR3 region has the DNA TGTGCCACCAGTGGACTAGCGGGGAACACCGGGGAGCTGTTTTTT.

The V call is TRBV10-3, the J call TRBJ1-5; D gene unclear. Germline values: CDR1 ENHRY, CDR2 SYGVKD. The CDR3 totals 13 residues. Trimming cost V 8 bases and J 3 bases, with 11 bases left between them. This CDR3 is CAIGRVLNQPQHF. The CDR3 nucleotides read TGTGCCATCGGGAGGGTCCTCAATCAGCCCCAGCATTTT.

CDR3 in amino acids: CASSRPGQMDYGYTF. In nucleotides, the CDR3 is TGTGCCAGCAGTCGTCCGGGACAGATGGACTATGGCTACACCTTC. The chain couples TRBV2 to TRBJ1-2, with TRBD1 matching over 7 bases. The CDR3 is 15 amino acids. Germline CDR1 and CDR2: SNHLY and FYNNEI. V shed 5 bases and J 3 bases; nucleotides not matched to a gene: 9.